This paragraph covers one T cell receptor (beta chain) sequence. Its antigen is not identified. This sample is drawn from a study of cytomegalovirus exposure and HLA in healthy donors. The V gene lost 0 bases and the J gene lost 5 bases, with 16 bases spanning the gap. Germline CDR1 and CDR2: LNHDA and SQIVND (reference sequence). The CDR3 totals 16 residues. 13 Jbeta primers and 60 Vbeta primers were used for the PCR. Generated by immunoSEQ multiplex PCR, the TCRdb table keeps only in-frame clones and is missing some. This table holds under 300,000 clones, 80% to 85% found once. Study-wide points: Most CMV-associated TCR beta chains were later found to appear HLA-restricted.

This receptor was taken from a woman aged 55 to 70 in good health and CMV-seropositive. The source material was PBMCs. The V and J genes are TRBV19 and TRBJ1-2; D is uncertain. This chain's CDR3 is CASSIDTGLRPYGYTF. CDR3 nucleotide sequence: TGTGCCAGTAGTATAGATACGGGTCTGAGGCCATATGGCTACACCTTC. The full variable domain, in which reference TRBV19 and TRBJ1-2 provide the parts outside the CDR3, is DGGITQSPKYLFRKEGQNVTLSCEQNLNHDAMYWYRQDPGQGLRLIYYSQIVNDFQKGDIAEGYSVSREKKESFPLTVTSAQKNPTAFYLCASSIDTGLRPYGYTFGSGTRLTVV.